This T cell receptor (beta chain) was sequenced for a study of blood T cell repertoires in COVID-19. In the study overall: T cells, B-cell-depleted T cells, or PBMCs supplied cDNA or gDNA.

CDR1 is MDHEN, CDR2 SYDVKM, per germline. V lost 6 bases to trimming and J lost 6 bases; unmatched junction nucleotides: 9. This CDR3 is built from 16 residues. Method: immunoSEQ multiplex PCR; TCRdb's copy keeps in-frame clones and lacks some. The sample lists roughly 320,000 clones, 70% to 90% occurring once. Donors were grouped by their self-reported clinical history. Donors of Cohort 3 who recovered were those that had two negative PCRs, clearance, or symptom resolution. The source is a man aged 25-40 years who had recovered from COVID-19. The sequencing input was PBMCs or T cells enriched from blood (not recorded which). The V gene is TRBV28, the J gene TRBJ1-4; the match to TRBD1 covers 11 bases. The CDR3 loop is CASSSPGQGAYEKLFF. The CDR3 DNA reads TGTGCCAGCAGCTCCCCTGGACAGGGGGCCTATGAAAAACTGTTTTTT.